The clone carrying this TCR beta chain was recorded only once. The antigen is unknown. Germline V gives CDR1 SGHAT, CDR2 FQNNGV. The V gene lost 5 bases and the J gene lost 3 bases, with 6 bases spanning the gap. The CDR3 runs 12 residues. These data come from a study of cytomegalovirus exposure and HLA in healthy donors. Notes on the study in general: The productive fraction for most TCR beta V segments was about 87% or about 30% in an earlier analysis.

The PCR contained 60 Vbeta and 13 Jbeta primers. Only in-frame clones appear in the TCRdb table, and some are missing; sequencing was by immunoSEQ multiplex PCR. The repertoire has about 97,000 clones, approximately 64% of them found once; the top ten carry more than 4.5%. This chain links TRBV11-2 with TRBJ2-3; D is unresolved. The receptor comes from a human donor in good health. Sequenced input: PBMCs. The CDR3 coding sequence is TGTGCCAGCAGCCACTCAACAGATACGCAGTATTTT. It is translated as CASSHSTDTQYF.